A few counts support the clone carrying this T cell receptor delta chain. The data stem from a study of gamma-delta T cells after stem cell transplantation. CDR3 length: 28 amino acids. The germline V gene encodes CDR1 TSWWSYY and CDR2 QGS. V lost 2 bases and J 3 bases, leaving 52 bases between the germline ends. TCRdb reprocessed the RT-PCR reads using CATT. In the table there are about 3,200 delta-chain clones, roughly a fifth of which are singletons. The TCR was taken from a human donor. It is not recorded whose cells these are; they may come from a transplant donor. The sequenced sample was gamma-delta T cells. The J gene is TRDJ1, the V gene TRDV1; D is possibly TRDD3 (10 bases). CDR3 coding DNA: TGTGCTCTTGGGGAAGTCCCTTCCTACGTGTCGACGGGTGGAGGGTTTGGATCGTTCGGGGGATACGCCGATAAACTCATCTTT. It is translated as CALGEVPSYVSTGGGFGSFGGYADKLIF.